This T cell receptor beta chain was documented in a study of blood T cells in healthy people across ages. The length of the CDR3 is 12 residues. CDR1 LNHDA and CDR2 SQIVND come from the germline V gene (reference sequence). Trimming removed 9 bases at V and 7 bases at J, with 13 bases between. A J-beta primer mix and a sample-barcoded 5' primer were used in a second PCR of about 6 to 12 cycles. TCRdb recomputed calls from the 5' RACE reads with MiXCR, one row per CDR3 protein. Of about 800,000 distinct CDR3 sequences in the sample, around 45% were seen once. This clonotype was counted ten times or more.

Sequencing was done on a sample of blood. The chain combines TRBV19 with TRBJ2-1; possible D gene TRBD2, 6 bases. The TCR sequence derives from a man older than 75 in good health. CDR3 DNA sequence: TGTGCCAGCTCGAGACTAGGGAATGAGCAGTTCTTC. Translation: CASSRLGNEQFF.